Presented here are 8 T cell receptor beta chains from one specimen sequenced in a study of blood T cell repertoires in COVID-19. Only in-frame clones appear in the TCRdb table, and some are missing; sequencing was by immunoSEQ multiplex PCR. The sample carries 110,000 or so clones, more than 80% recorded once. Sequences were obtained from peripheral blood. The receptors were gathered from a woman aged 60-70 years with COVID-19, enrolled during active disease.

The chain employs TRBV7-9 and TRBJ1-2; 12 bases are shared with TRBD1. This CDR3 has 16 residues. CDR1 and CDR2 from the germline V gene are SEHNR and FQNEAQ (reference sequence). J lost 4 bases, V lost 5 bases, and 8 bases had no gene match. CDR3 sequence: CASSPGTGGAPYGYTF. CDR3 in DNA: TGTGCCAGCAGCCCTGGGACAGGGGGCGCGCCCTATGGCTACACCTTC.

This chain links TRBV27 with TRBJ1-6, with a possible D match to TRBD1 (6 bases). CDR1 and CDR2 from the germline V gene are MNHEY and SMNVEV (reference sequence). This CDR3 spans 16 amino acids. Between the trimmed V and J ends, which lost 3 bases and 7 bases, there was a span of 16 bases. This CDR3 reads CASSFVRDTRNSPLHF. Here the CDR3 DNA reads TGTGCCAGCAGTTTTGTCCGGGACACCAGGAATTCACCCCTCCACTTT.

A note on this clone: The same CDR3 can be traced to other DNA sequences in this sample. The rearrangement uses TRBV23-1 and TRBJ1-2, with 7 bases matching TRBD1. TRBV23-1 has ORF status, its function being uncertain. There are 17 residues in the CDR3. Losses at the gene ends were 0 bases for V and 0 bases for J; bases not matched to a gene: 7. This chain's CDR3 is CASSQSRTGAANYGYTF. Here the CDR3 DNA reads TGCGCCAGCAGTCAATCGAGAACAGGGGCGGCTAACTATGGCTACACCTTC.

The chain recombines TRBV6-5 with TRBJ1-1, with D hard to call. The V and J ends lost 4 bases and 1 base respectively, with 10 bases between them. Per germline, CDR1 MNHEY and CDR2 SVGAGI. The CDR3 spans 14 residues. The CDR3 sequence: CASSLEEQNTEAFF. The CDR3, as DNA: TGTGCCAGCAGTTTGGAGGAACAGAACACTGAAGCTTTCTTT.

This clone was detected once. The rearrangement links TRBV15 to TRBJ1-2, with 10 bases fitting TRBD1. Germline CDR1 LNHNV, CDR2 YYDKDF (reference sequence). This CDR3 contains 16 residues. J lost 4 bases, V lost 4 bases, and 9 bases had no gene match. The CDR3 reads CATSKFPGQGIYGYTF. The CDR3 coding sequence is TGTGCCACCAGCAAATTTCCGGGACAGGGGATCTATGGCTACACCTTC.

The chain employs TRBV6-6 and TRBJ1-1; D is uncertain. This CDR3 contains 14 residues. Trimming stripped 0 bases from V and 6 bases from J, with 11 bases between. Germline CDR1 MNHNY, CDR2 SVGAGI (reference sequence). For the CDR3, the DNA is TGTGCCAGCAGTTACTCGAGTTACGGGGCTGAAGCTTTCTTT. It specifies CASSYSSYGAEAFF.

V usage is TRBV7-3 and J usage is TRBJ2-1, with D uncertain. The CDR3 totals 14 residues. Germline CDR1 SGHTA, CDR2 FQGTGA. The V gene lost 1 base and the J gene lost 7 bases, with 11 bases spanning the gap. The CDR3 DNA follows: TGTGCCAGCAGCTTAATGGGCCCCCCGAATGAGCAGTTCTTC. Translated, it gives CASSLMGPPNEQFF.

This chain joins TRBV7-6 and TRBJ1-6, with D unclear. V lost 2 bases to trimming and J lost 6 bases, with 14 bases between them. This CDR3 has 16 amino acids. Per germline, CDR1 SGHVS and CDR2 FNYEAQ. The CDR3 nucleotides are TGTGCCAGCAGCTTAATAGCGGAAGGAATTAATTCACCCCTCCACTTT. This translates into CASSLIAEGINSPLHF.